A selection of T cell receptor beta chains follows, all from one sample in a study of blood T cell repertoires in COVID-19. Assay: immunoSEQ multiplex PCR; the TCRdb copy retains only in-frame clones and omits some. The sample has around 290,000 clones, 80% to 90% seen once. The sample comprised peripheral blood. These receptors were taken from a man aged 35 to 55 with acute or convalescent COVID-19. Each CDR3 is given with its conserved first and last residue. Not every row has a clone size; where given, it reads once, few, many or a size class.

TRBV10-3	NA	TRBJ2-2	16	CAISEFRVLVGGELFF
TRBV5-6	NA	TRBJ2-7	12	CASSLGLYEQYF
TRBV9	NA	TRBJ1-1	15	CASSVRPAGAGEAFF
TRBV27	once	TRBJ2-1	12	CASSFSHNEQFF
TRBV6-5	NA	TRBJ2-2	15	CASGPGLEDTGELFF
TRBV11-2	NA	TRBJ2-1	15	CASSLSAGGWNEQFF
TRBV6-6	NA	TRBJ1-1	14	CASRRTHGNTEAFF
TRBV7-2	NA	TRBJ1-2	15	CASSQDWDSWGGYTF
TRBV6-2/TRBV6-3	NA	TRBJ2-7	12	CASSYSAYEQYF
TRBV2	NA	TRBJ2-3	14	CASTNWAITDTQYF